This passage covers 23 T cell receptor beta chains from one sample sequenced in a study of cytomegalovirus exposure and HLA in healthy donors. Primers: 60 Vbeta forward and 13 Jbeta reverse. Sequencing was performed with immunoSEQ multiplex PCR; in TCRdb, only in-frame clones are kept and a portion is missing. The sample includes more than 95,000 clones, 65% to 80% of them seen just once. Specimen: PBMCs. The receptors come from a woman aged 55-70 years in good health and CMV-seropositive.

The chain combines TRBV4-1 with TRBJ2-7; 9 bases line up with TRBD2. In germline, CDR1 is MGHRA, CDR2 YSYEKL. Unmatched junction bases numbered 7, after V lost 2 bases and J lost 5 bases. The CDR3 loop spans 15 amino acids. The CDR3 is CASSQNSGSYNEQYF. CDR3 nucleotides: TGCGCCAGCAGCCAAAATAGCGGGAGTTACAACGAGCAGTACTTC.

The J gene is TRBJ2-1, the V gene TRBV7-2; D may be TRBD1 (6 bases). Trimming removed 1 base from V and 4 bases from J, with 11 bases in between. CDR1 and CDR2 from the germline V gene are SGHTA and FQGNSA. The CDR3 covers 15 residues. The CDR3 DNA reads TGTGCCAGCAGCTTAGACCGGGACATATACAATGAGCAGTTCTTC. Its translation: CASSLDRDIYNEQFF.

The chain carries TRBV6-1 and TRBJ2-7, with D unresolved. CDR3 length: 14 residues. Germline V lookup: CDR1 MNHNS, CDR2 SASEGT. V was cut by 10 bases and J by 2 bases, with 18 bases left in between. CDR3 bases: TGTGCCACCACCGCGACCCTAGTCCCCTACGAGCAGTACTTC. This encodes CATTATLVPYEQYF.

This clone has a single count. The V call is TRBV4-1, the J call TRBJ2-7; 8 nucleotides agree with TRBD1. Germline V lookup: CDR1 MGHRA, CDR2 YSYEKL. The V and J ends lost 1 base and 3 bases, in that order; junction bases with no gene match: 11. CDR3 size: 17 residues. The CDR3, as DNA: TGCGCCAGCAGCCAAGGTAGAGCCGGGACAGGACACTACGAGCAGTACTTC. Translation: CASSQGRAGTGHYEQYF.

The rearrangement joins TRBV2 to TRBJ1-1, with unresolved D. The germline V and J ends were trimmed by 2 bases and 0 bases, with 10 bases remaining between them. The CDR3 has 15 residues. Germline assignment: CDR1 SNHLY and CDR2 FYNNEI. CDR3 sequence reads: CASSEYRGMNTEAFF. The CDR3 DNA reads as TGTGCCAGCAGTGAATATCGGGGTATGAACACTGAAGCTTTCTTT.

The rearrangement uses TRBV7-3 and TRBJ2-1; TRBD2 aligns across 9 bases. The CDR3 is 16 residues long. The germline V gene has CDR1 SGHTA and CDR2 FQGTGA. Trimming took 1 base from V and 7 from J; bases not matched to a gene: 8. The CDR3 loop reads CASSLIAGGPPNEQFF. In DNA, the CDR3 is TGTGCCAGCAGCTTAATTGCGGGAGGGCCTCCAAATGAGCAGTTCTTC.

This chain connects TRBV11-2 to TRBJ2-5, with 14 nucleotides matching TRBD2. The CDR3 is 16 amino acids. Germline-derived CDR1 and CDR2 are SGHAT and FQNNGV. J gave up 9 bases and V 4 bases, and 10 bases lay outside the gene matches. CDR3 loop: CASSYGLAGGGEAQYF. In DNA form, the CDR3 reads TGTGCCAGCAGCTACGGACTAGCGGGGGGTGGGGAGGCCCAGTACTTC.

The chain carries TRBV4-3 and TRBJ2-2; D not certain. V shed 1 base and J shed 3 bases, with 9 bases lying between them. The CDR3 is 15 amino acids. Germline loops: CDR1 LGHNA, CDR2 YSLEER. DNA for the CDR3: TGCGCCAGCAGCCAAGTTTTGGGCTACACCGGGGAGCTGTTTTTT. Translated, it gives CASSQVLGYTGELFF.

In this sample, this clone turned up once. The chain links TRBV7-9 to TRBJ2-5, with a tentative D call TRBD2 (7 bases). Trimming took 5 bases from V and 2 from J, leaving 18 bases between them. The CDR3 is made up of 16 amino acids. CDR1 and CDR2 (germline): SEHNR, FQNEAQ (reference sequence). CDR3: CASSRGGDRGQETQYF. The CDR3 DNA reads TGTGCCAGCAGCCGAGGGGGGGATCGTGGGCAAGAGACCCAGTACTTC. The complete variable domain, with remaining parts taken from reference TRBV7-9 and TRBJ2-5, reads DTGVSQNPRHKITKRGQNVTFRCDPISEHNRLYWYRQTLGQGPEFLTYFQNEAQLEKSRLLSDRFSAERPKGSFSTLEIQRTEQGDSAMYLCASSRGGDRGQETQYFGPGTRLLVL.

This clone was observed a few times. In DNA form, the CDR3 reads TGTGCCAGCAGCCGGACAGGGCTCGAGCAGTACTTC. Translating gives CASSRTGLEQYF. The J gene is TRBJ2-7, the V gene TRBV5-8, with TRBD1 matching over 8 bases. Germline CDR1 SGHTS, CDR2 YDEGEE. This CDR3 region has 12 residues. The trim removed 4 bases at V and 6 bases at J, leaving 3 bases unmatched.

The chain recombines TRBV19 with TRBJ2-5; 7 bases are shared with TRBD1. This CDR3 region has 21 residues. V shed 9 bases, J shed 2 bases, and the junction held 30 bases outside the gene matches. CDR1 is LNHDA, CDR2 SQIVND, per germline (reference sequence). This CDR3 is CARPQERLGGKLTHKQETQYF. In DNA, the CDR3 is TGTGCCAGGCCGCAGGAGCGGTTAGGGGGCAAACTCACTCACAAACAAGAGACCCAGTACTTC. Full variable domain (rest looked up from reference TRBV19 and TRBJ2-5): DGGITQSPKYLFRKEGQNVTLSCEQNLNHDAMYWYRQDPGQGLRLIYYSQIVNDFQKGDIAEGYSVSREKKESFPLTVTSAQKNPTAFYLCARPQERLGGKLTHKQETQYFGPGTRLLVL.

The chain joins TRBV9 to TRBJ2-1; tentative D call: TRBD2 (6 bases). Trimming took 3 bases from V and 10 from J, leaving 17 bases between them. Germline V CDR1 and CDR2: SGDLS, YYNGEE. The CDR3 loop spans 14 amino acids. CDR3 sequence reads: CASSAPRGGGEQFF. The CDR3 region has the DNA TGTGCCAGCAGCGCCCCCCGGGGAGGTGGAGAGCAGTTCTTC.

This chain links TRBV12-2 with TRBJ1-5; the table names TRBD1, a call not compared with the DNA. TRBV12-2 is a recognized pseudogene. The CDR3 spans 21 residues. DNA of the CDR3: TGTGCAAGTCGCTTAGTACCAGGGGGACCCGACGAAATTTATAGCAATCAGCCCCAGCATTTT. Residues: CASRLVPGGPDEIYSNQPQHF.

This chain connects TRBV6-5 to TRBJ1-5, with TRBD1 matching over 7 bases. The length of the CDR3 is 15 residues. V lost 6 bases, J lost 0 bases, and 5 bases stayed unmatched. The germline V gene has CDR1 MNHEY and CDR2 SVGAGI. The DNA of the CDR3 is TGTGCCAGCAGAAAGGGACAGTTTAGCAATCAGCCCCAGCATTTT. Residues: CASRKGQFSNQPQHF.

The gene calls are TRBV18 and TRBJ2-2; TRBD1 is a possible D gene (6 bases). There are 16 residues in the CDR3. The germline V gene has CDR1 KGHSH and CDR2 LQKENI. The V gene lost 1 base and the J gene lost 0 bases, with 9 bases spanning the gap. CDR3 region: CASSPQGQTNTGELFF. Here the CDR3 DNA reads TGTGCCAGCTCACCACAAGGACAGACGAACACCGGGGAGCTGTTTTTT.

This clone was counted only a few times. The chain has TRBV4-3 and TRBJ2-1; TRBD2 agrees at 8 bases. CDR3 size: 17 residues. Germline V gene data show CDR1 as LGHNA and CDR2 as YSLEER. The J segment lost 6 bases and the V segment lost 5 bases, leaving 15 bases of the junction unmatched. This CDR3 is CASSERLATSGSNEQFF. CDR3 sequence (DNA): TGCGCCAGCAGCGAAAGACTAGCGACAAGCGGAAGCAATGAGCAGTTCTTC.

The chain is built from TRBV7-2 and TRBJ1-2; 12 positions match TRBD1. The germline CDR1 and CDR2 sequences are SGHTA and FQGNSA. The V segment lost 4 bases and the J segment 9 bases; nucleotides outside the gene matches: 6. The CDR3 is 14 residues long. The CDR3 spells CASSSGTGGASYTF. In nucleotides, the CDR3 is TGTGCCAGCAGCTCAGGGACAGGGGGCGCGAGCTACACCTTC.

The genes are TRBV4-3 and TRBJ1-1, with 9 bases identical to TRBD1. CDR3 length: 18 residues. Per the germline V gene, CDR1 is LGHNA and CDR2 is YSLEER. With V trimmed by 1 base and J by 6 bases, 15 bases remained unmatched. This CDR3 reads CASSQGPLGDRDSAEAFF. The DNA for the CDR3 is TGCGCCAGCAGCCAAGGACCTTTGGGGGACAGGGATTCCGCTGAAGCTTTCTTT.

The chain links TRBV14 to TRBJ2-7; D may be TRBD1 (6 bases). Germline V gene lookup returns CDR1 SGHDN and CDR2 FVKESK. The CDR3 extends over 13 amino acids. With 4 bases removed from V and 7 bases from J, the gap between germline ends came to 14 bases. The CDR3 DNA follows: TGTGCCAGCAGCCTCGTAGGGGGTCGAGAGCAGTACTTC. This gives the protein CASSLVGGREQYF.

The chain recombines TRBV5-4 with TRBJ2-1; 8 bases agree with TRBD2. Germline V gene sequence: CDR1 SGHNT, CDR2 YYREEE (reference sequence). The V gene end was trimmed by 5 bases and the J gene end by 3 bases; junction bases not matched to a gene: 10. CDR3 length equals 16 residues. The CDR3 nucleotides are TGTGCCAGCAGTCACGCGGGGGGAACAAACTACAATGAGCAGTTCTTC. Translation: CASSHAGGTNYNEQFF.

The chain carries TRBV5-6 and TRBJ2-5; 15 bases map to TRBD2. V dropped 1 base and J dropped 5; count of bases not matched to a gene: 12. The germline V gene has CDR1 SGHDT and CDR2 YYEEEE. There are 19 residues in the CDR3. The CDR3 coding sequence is TGTGCCAGCAGCTTGTCAGGACTAGCGGGAGGGGGCGGCGGGGAGACCCAGTACTTC. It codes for CASSLSGLAGGGGGETQYF. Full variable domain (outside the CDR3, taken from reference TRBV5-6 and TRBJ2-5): DAGVTQSPTHLIKTRGQQVTLRCSPKSGHDTVSWYQQALGQGPQFIFQYYEEEERQRGNFPDRFSGHQFPNYSSELNVNALLLGDSALYLCASSLSGLAGGGGGETQYFGPGTRLLVL.

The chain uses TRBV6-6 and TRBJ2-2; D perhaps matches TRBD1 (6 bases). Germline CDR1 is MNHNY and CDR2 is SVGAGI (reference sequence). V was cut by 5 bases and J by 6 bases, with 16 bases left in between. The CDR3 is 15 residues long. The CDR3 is CASSIQSQGSGELFF. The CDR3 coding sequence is TGTGCCAGCAGTATTCAATCACAGGGCTCCGGGGAGCTGTTTTTT.

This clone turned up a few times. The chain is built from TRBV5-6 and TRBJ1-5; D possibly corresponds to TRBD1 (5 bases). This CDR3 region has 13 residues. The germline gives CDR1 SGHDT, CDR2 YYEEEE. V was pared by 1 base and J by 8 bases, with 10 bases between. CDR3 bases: TGTGCCAGCAGCTTGCAGCGGGGGGAGCCCCAGCATTTT. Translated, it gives CASSLQRGEPQHF. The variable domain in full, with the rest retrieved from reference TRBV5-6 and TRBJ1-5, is DAGVTQSPTHLIKTRGQQVTLRCSPKSGHDTVSWYQQALGQGPQFIFQYYEEEERQRGNFPDRFSGHQFPNYSSELNVNALLLGDSALYLCASSLQRGEPQHFGDGTRLSIL.